The rows below give T cell receptor beta chains drawn from one sample of a study of T cell responses to AZD1222 COVID-19 vaccine. Clones were read by immunoSEQ multiplex PCR, and TCRdb kept only the in-frame ones, dropping some. This sample has 18,000 or so clones; roughly 90% occur once, and the top ten carry 7.5% to 9%. The sample was peripheral blood, taken 28 days after the second AZD1222 dose. These receptor sequences come from an adult who received the AZD1222 COVID-19 vaccine. Both conserved end residues are trimmed from each CDR3. The D gene is left open where the match is weak. The size of a clone is reported for some rows only, either as once, few or many, or as a class for expanded clones.

D gene	V gene	clone size	J gene	CDR3 protein
TRBD2	TRBV7-9	NA	TRBJ2-5	ASSRTSGGEQETQY
TRBD1	TRBV3-1/TRBV3-2	once	TRBJ1-1	ASSHRQGNTEAF
NA	TRBV19	few	TRBJ1-5	ASSMSDNQPQH
NA	TRBV5-1	NA	TRBJ2-3	ASSSLGSTDTQY
NA	TRBV10-1	NA	TRBJ2-5	ASSEAAGGQTQY
NA	TRBV2	NA	TRBJ2-1	ASSDSGVYNEQF
TRBD2	TRBV2	NA	TRBJ2-5	ASGLTSVGETQY
TRBD1	TRBV24-1	NA	TRBJ1-2	ATSDSSGTGNTYGYT
NA	TRBV2	NA	TRBJ1-6	ASRQGSQYLSPLH
NA	TRBV28	NA	TRBJ2-7	ASQRRGFVSYEQY
TRBD1	TRBV10-3	NA	TRBJ1-5	ATAGGSNQPQH
NA	TRBV5-1	NA	TRBJ2-5	ASSLVAEETQY
NA	TRBV19	NA	TRBJ2-1	ASSIEGTWGEQF
TRBD1	TRBV10-3	NA	TRBJ1-5	AISESSPDRGNQPQH
TRBD1	TRBV10-2	NA	TRBJ2-2	ASGGESDRGSGELF
TRBD2	TRBV9	once	TRBJ2-5	ASSAQGLGETQY
NA	TRBV9	few	TRBJ2-5	ASSPWSRQETQY
NA	TRBV6-5	NA	TRBJ2-7	ASTGNPYEQY
TRBD2	TRBV2	NA	TRBJ2-1	AGFAGGVAYNEQF
NA	TRBV12-3/TRBV12-4	once	TRBJ1-2	ASSLVLTYGYT
TRBD1	TRBV18	NA	TRBJ2-2	ASSPDRRNTGELF
TRBD2	TRBV5-4	once	TRBJ2-7	ASSRLVGSGRKEQY
TRBD1	TRBV5-4	NA	TRBJ2-2	ASSQGAGTGELF
TRBD2	TRBV10-3	NA	TRBJ2-5	AISEGLAGQETQY
NA	TRBV3-1/TRBV3-2	NA	TRBJ2-2	ASSPLSQGTGELF
NA	TRBV28	NA	TRBJ1-3	ASSLLLARLGGNTIY
TRBD1	TRBV2	medium-sized	TRBJ1-2	ASSPRGTGNGYT
NA	TRBV28	NA	TRBJ2-1	ASNHRGEQF
NA	TRBV6-6	NA	TRBJ1-1	ASSPPLRNTEAF
TRBD1	TRBV19	NA	TRBJ1-4	ASSLGDRGRDEKLF
NA	TRBV5-1	NA	TRBJ2-4	ASSFGVKNIQY
NA	TRBV7-9	medium-sized	TRBJ2-2	ASSLNPNTGELF
NA	TRBV19	NA	TRBJ1-4	ASSSPAGDEKLF
TRBD2	TRBV27	NA	TRBJ2-1	ASSRLGSGGAGGNEQF
NA	TRBV18	NA	TRBJ1-3	ASSSEYSGNTIY
TRBD1	TRBV7-3	NA	TRBJ2-5	ASSSRRTGGKETQY
NA	TRBV11-2	NA	TRBJ2-2	ASSSPGHRTGELF
NA	TRBV10-3	NA	TRBJ2-1	AISESAGGTVLNEQF
NA	TRBV7-9	NA	TRBJ2-1	ASSWNRENEQF
TRBD1	TRBV2	NA	TRBJ1-2	ASRARQGGVYGYT
NA	TRBV19	NA	TRBJ1-6	ASSNRASYNSPLH
NA	TRBV7-3	few	TRBJ2-3	ASGVGGSDTQY
NA	TRBV6-5	NA	TRBJ1-4	ASTLTTGANEKLF
NA	TRBV29-1	NA	TRBJ1-2	SVPGQTEGYT
NA	TRBV6-2/TRBV6-3	once	TRBJ1-5	ASSSGGQPQH
TRBD2	TRBV4-2	NA	TRBJ2-7	ASSPSTSGKKKEQY
TRBD1	TRBV30	NA	TRBJ2-7	AWSGGRDREQY
NA	TRBV19	once	TRBJ1-5	ASSPLFGDQPQH
NA	TRBV30	NA	TRBJ2-6	AHGDWGANVLT
NA	TRBV7-9	NA	TRBJ2-4	ASSLEGGWAKNIQY
TRBD1	TRBV9	NA	TRBJ2-1	ASSVGQGGRYEQF
NA	TRBV6-6	NA	TRBJ2-2	ASSYGQGLSAGELF
TRBD2	TRBV28	NA	TRBJ2-5	ASSSQLAGGRETQY
NA	TRBV19	NA	TRBJ1-1	ASSRWNTEAF
TRBD1	TRBV30	NA	TRBJ1-5	AWCPGQGFQPQH
NA	TRBV9	NA	TRBJ2-3	ASSATLTATSTDTQY
NA	TRBV29-1	NA	TRBJ2-7	SVYGGPYEQY
NA	TRBV6-4	NA	TRBJ1-5	ASRTHPDSNQPQH
TRBD1	TRBV5-4	NA	TRBJ1-3	ASSFKQGATGNTIY
NA	TRBV7-9	NA	TRBJ2-5	ASSSPEGRETQY